A single TCR beta chain is shown here with its context. The CDR3 covers 12 residues. The germline CDR1 and CDR2 sequences are SGHTA and FQGNSA. V shed 6 bases and J shed 7 bases, with 13 bases lying between them. The TCRbeta library was prepared with unique molecular identifiers. In TCRdb, the PCR reads were re-called with MiXCR into one record per CDR3 protein. The sample has approximately 400,000 distinct CDR3 sequences, about a tenth seen once. The source of the sample is a study of T-cell reconstitution after alpha-beta-depleted transplantation in children. V usage is TRBV7-2 and J usage is TRBJ2-7, with D possibly TRBD2 on 5 matching bases. Sample: PBMCs from the stem cell graft donor, taken from the stem cell graft. This TCR was sampled from a human donor who donated a stem cell graft to a child with acute myeloid leukemia. The CDR3 DNA is TGTGCCAGCAGGTCTCAGGAGCGGGAGCAGTACTTC. Protein sequence: CASRSQEREQYF.